By share, the clone carrying this T cell receptor beta chain counts as medium-sized (0.01 to 0.1%). The sample comes from a study of blood T cell repertoires in COVID-19. Using immunoSEQ multiplex PCR, the repertoire was profiled, and TCRdb retains in-frame clones only, with some absent. The table lists 25,000 to 30,000 clones, approximately 71% of them singletons. This TCR was recovered from a human donor in a cohort sampled during active COVID-19. The sequenced sample consisted of peripheral blood.

CDR3 protein: CASSLGARAYEQYF. In nucleotides, the CDR3 is TGCGCCAGCAGCTTGGGGGCACGAGCCTACGAGCAGTACTTC. The chain combines TRBV5-1 with TRBJ2-7; the D is unclear. Looked up from germline, CDR1 is SGHRS and CDR2 is YFSETQ. This CDR3 has 14 amino acids. Trimming removed 0 bases from V and 2 bases from J, with 9 bases in between.